The TCR beta chain under discussion was sequenced for a study of type 1 and type 2 diabetes patients. The PCR template was genomic DNA. The TCR beta CDR3 region was amplified using 30 forward and 13 reverse primers. TCRdb independently ran MiXCR on the multiplex PCR reads; one entry per CDR3 protein. The sample yields about 290,000 distinct CDR3 sequences, more than 45% seen once. This clonotype originated in a man in his late teens or twenties with type 2 diabetes. Sequencing used peripheral blood mononuclear cells (PBMCs).

The CDR3 DNA is TGTGCCAGTAGGAGGGGGGGCGCGAACACTGAAGCTTTCTTT. Its translation is CASRRGGANTEAFF. The chain uses TRBV19 and TRBJ1-1; tentatively, D is TRBD1 (6 bases). Per the germline V gene, CDR1 is LNHDA and CDR2 is SQIVND (reference sequence). V was pared by 6 bases and J by 1 base, with 12 bases between. The CDR3 is 14 residues long.